Below, 25 T cell receptor beta chains from the same sample are listed, as sequenced in a study of blood T cells in healthy people across ages. A second PCR, run for about 6 to 11 cycles, used a sample-barcoded 5' primer plus a J-beta primer mix. TCRdb passed the 5' RACE reads through MiXCR, listing each CDR3 protein once. The data contain roughly 700,000 distinct CDR3 sequences, roughly 25% of them singletons. The sample also formed part of further work on T cells of mothers and their children.

Sequencing input: blood. These receptors originate from a boy aged 5-17 years in good health.

V is TRBV27 and J is TRBJ2-1, with D maybe TRBD2 (5 bases). The CDR3 consists of 14 residues. Germline V CDR1 and CDR2: MNHEY, SMNVEV (reference sequence). V shed 4 bases and J shed 7 bases, with 14 bases lying between them. The CDR3 DNA reads as TGTGCCAGCAGTTCCCAGAGGGCGGAAAATGAGCAGTTCTTC. It specifies CASSSQRAENEQFF.

This clonotype occurred a few times. The V and J genes are TRBV6-5 and TRBJ2-5; 7 bases are a match to TRBD1. TRBJ2-1 matches the DNA end more closely, so the J call is doubtful. The CDR3 runs to 15 residues. From germline, CDR1 is MNHEY and CDR2 SVGAGI. CDR3 bases: TGTGCCAGCAGTTACGTGGGGACAGAATACAATGAGCAGTTCTTC. The encoded protein is CASSYVGTEYNEQFF.

This chain connects TRBV29-1 to TRBJ2-5, with 11 nucleotides matching TRBD2. The assigned J gene may be wrong: the sequence end matches TRBJ2-1 better. This CDR3 has 13 residues. In germline, CDR1 is SQVTM, CDR2 ANQGSEA. The CDR3 coding sequence is TGCAGCGTTCGGGTTAGCGGGGGGGATGAGCAGTTCTTC. As protein: CSVRVSGGDEQFF.

This clonotype was seen only a few times. The rearrangement uses TRBV5-1 and TRBJ2-4, with 12 bases that match TRBD2. Losses at the gene ends were 1 base for V and 5 bases for J; bases not matched to a gene: 1. CDR1 SGHRS and CDR2 YFSETQ come from the germline V gene. The CDR3 consists of 15 residues. The CDR3 DNA reads as TGCGCCAGCAGCTTGTCTAGCGGGAGGGAAAACATTCAGTACTTC. Amino acid sequence: CASSLSSGRENIQYF.

V gene TRBV27 combines with J gene TRBJ1-2; 10 bases are shared with TRBD1. V gave up 5 bases and J gave up 4 bases; unmatched junction bases: 7. The CDR3 loop spans 15 amino acids. Germline-derived CDR1 and CDR2 are MNHEY and SMNVEV (reference sequence). CDR3 region: CASSEDRGRLYGYTF. The CDR3 region has the DNA TGTGCCAGCAGTGAAGACAGGGGGCGCCTCTATGGCTACACCTTC.

This chain links TRBV4-2 with TRBJ2-1; 16 nucleotides match TRBD2. TRBJ2-7 explains the end of the DNA better; the J call may be wrong. Per germline, CDR1 LGHNA and CDR2 YNFKEQ. The CDR3 is 19 amino acids. The CDR3 coding sequence is TGTGCCAGCAGCCAACCCTCGGGACTAGCGGGGGGGCACGTTTACGAGCAGTACTTC. It encodes CASSQPSGLAGGHVYEQYF.

V is TRBV11-2 and J is TRBJ2-2, with 9 bases matching TRBD1. V lost 1 base and J lost 10; bases outside the gene matches: 4. The CDR3 loop spans 14 amino acids. Germline loops: CDR1 SGHAT, CDR2 FQNNGV. The chain's CDR3 is CASSLGTGVSELFF. DNA for the CDR3: TGTGCCAGCAGCTTAGGGACAGGGGTTTCGGAGCTGTTTTTT.

This chain joins TRBV29-1 and TRBJ1-1; D unclear. Germline V gene lookup returns CDR1 SQVTM and CDR2 ANQGSEA. The CDR3 covers 13 residues. With 5 bases removed from V and 0 bases from J, the gap between germline ends came to 10 bases. The CDR3 coding sequence is TGCAGCGTTATACAGCCAATGAACACTGAAGCTTTCTTT. Its protein product is CSVIQPMNTEAFF.

In its sample, this clonotype was seen a few times. V and J are TRBV7-9 and TRBJ2-2; D is unclear. CDR3 length: 16 amino acids. The V gene's germline CDR1 is SEHNR and CDR2 FQNEAQ (reference sequence). V was clipped by 0 bases and J by 4 bases, with 12 bases between them. CDR3 coding DNA: TGTGCCAGCAGCTTAGCCCGACCGCGGCTCACCGGGGAGCTGTTTTTT. Protein product: CASSLARPRLTGELFF.

This clonotype has only a few counts. CDR3 sequence (DNA): TGTGCCAGCAGCACTCTCACACGGACGGAGGATCAGCCCCAGCATTTT. As protein: CASSTLTRTEDQPQHF. The chain combines TRBV28 with TRBJ1-5, with D unclear. The CDR3 totals 16 residues. V gave up 6 bases and J gave up 5 bases, with 20 bases separating them. CDR1 is MDHEN and CDR2 is SYDVKM in the germline V gene.

This clonotype was observed at least ten times. The rearrangement joins TRBV28 to TRBJ1-5, with D perhaps TRBD1 (6 bases). CDR1 and CDR2 (germline): MDHEN, SYDVKM. The V gene lost 6 bases and the J gene lost 6 bases, with 9 bases spanning the gap. CDR3 length: 12 amino acids. CDR3 protein: CASSQGSQPQHF. Here the CDR3 DNA reads TGTGCCAGCAGCCAGGGGAGTCAGCCCCAGCATTTT.

The table lists this clonotype with a few counts. V gene TRBV29-1 combines with J gene TRBJ2-5; no definite D call. In germline, CDR1 is SQVTM, CDR2 ANQGSEA. This CDR3 is 12 amino acids long. V gave up 6 bases and J gave up 3 bases, with 11 bases separating them. The DNA of the CDR3 is TGCAGCGTCTCCAGTGGAGAAGAGACCCAGTACTTC. Protein product: CSVSSGEETQYF.

A few counts support this clonotype. J is TRBJ2-1 and V is TRBV7-8; 16 nucleotides agree with TRBD2. The CDR3 covers 19 residues. Trimming at V came to 5 bases and at J to 1 base, leaving 8 bases not matched to a gene. CDR1 is SGHVS, CDR2 FQNEAQ, per germline. The CDR3 region has the DNA TGTGCCAGCAGCAGTCCGGGACTAGCGGGAGGGGGGTCCTACAATGAGCAGTTCTTC. Translated: CASSSPGLAGGGSYNEQFF.

This chain links TRBV19 with TRBJ2-7, with D maybe TRBD1 (6 bases). Germline CDR1 reads LNHDA; CDR2 reads SQIVND (reference sequence). Deletions cut 4 bases from V and 3 bases from J, with 16 bases between. The CDR3 is 15 amino acids. This chain's CDR3 is CASSTSRDTLYEQYF. In nucleotides, the CDR3 is TGTGCCAGTAGTACGTCACGGGACACCCTCTACGAGCAGTACTTC.

This clonotype has just a few counts. The rearrangement joins TRBV9 to TRBJ1-2; 7 bases are a match to TRBD1. The V gene end was trimmed by 4 bases and the J gene end by 10 bases; junction bases not matched to a gene: 16. Germline values: CDR1 SGDLS, CDR2 YYNGEE. There are 15 residues in the CDR3. In DNA, the CDR3 is TGTGCCAGCAGCCGACAATCCGGGAGGGGGCTTGTCTACACCTTC. Protein: CASSRQSGRGLVYTF.

The chain recombines TRBV7-2 with TRBJ1-6; D is ambiguous. Germline CDR1 SGHTA, CDR2 FQGNSA. The V gene lost 1 base and the J gene lost 6 bases, with 1 base spanning the gap. The CDR3 totals 12 residues. Here the CDR3 reads CASSLVNSPLHF. In DNA, the CDR3 is TGTGCCAGCAGCTTAGTTAATTCACCCCTCCACTTT. The variable domain in full, completed from reference TRBV7-2 and TRBJ1-6, reads GAGVSQSPSNKVTEKGKDVELRCDPISGHTALYWYRQSLGQGLEFLIYFQGNSAPDKSGLPSDRFSAERTGGSVSTLTIQRTQQEDSAVYLCASSLVNSPLHFGNGTRLTVT.

This clonotype came up a few times. This chain uses TRBV29-1 with TRBJ2-5; 9 nucleotides match TRBD2. The trim removed 4 bases at V and 5 bases at J, leaving 5 bases unmatched. Germline loops: CDR1 SQVTM, CDR2 ANQGSEA. This CDR3 comprises 13 residues. CDR3 sequence reads: CSVVLAGMETQYF. DNA of the CDR3: TGCAGCGTTGTTCTAGCGGGGATGGAGACCCAGTACTTC. The complete variable domain, with remaining parts taken from reference TRBV29-1 and TRBJ2-5, reads SAVISQKPSRDICQRGTSLTIQCQVDSQVTMMFWYRQQPGQSLTLIATANQGSEATYESGFVIDKFPISRPNLTFSTLTVSNMSPEDSSIYLCSVVLAGMETQYFGPGTRLLVL.

This clonotype appeared once. The V gene is TRBV6-5, the J gene TRBJ1-2; 7 bases are a match to TRBD1. This CDR3 comprises 15 residues. Trimming removed 4 bases from V and 5 bases from J; junction bases left unmatched: 10. CDR1 is MNHEY, CDR2 SVGAGI, per germline. The CDR3 sequence is CASSSRAGTDYGYTF. DNA of the CDR3: TGTGCCAGCAGTTCCCGAGCGGGGACAGATTATGGCTACACCTTC.

The rearrangement joins TRBV7-2 to TRBJ2-7, with TRBD2 identical over 7 bases. CDR1 is SGHTA and CDR2 is FQGNSA in the germline V gene. The CDR3 has 14 residues. The V segment lost 4 bases and the J segment 5 bases; nucleotides outside the gene matches: 8. The CDR3 loop is CASSSVGGKNEQYF. CDR3 nucleotides: TGTGCCAGCAGCTCCGTGGGGGGGAAGAACGAGCAGTACTTC.

This clonotype was picked up a small number of times. The genes are TRBV4-1 and TRBJ1-1, with 10 bases identical to TRBD1. Germline V gene sequence: CDR1 MGHRA, CDR2 YSYEKL. This CDR3 is built from 14 residues. The V gene end was trimmed by 6 bases and the J gene end by 6 bases; junction bases not matched to a gene: 7. CDR3 loop: CASSPGQGTPEAFF. As DNA, the CDR3 is TGCGCCAGCAGTCCGGGACAGGGGACCCCTGAAGCTTTCTTT.

This chain connects TRBV11-2 to TRBJ2-1; 11 bases align to TRBD2. Germline CDR1 is SGHAT and CDR2 is FQNNGV. CDR3 length: 15 amino acids. V lost 5 bases, J lost 9 bases, and 9 bases stayed unmatched. The DNA for the CDR3 is TGTGCCAGCAGCCCCCGAATTAGCGGGAGGGGTGAGCAGTTCTTC. This sequence encodes CASSPRISGRGEQFF.

This clonotype appeared many times. This rearrangement joins TRBV10-2 to TRBJ2-1; D ambiguous. Germline values: CDR1 WSHSY, CDR2 SAAADI. The CDR3 length is 13 residues. V dropped 8 bases and J dropped 0 bases, with 8 bases sitting between them. This CDR3 is CASGQSSYNEQFF. Written as DNA, the CDR3 is TGCGCCAGCGGTCAGAGCTCCTACAATGAGCAGTTCTTC.

This clonotype has only a few counts. The rearrangement uses TRBV15 and TRBJ2-5; D not resolved. Germline CDR1 is LNHNV and CDR2 is YYDKDF (reference sequence). Trimming cost V 5 bases and J 2 bases, with 12 bases left between them. The CDR3 is 14 amino acids. The chain's CDR3 is CATSGDRKQETQYF. CDR3 sequence (DNA): TGTGCCACCAGCGGGGATCGGAAGCAAGAGACCCAGTACTTC. The whole variable domain, filled in from reference TRBV15 and TRBJ2-5, reads DAMVIQNPRYQVTQFGKPVTLSCSQTLNHNVMYWYQQKSSQAPKLLFHYYDKDFNNEADTPDNFQSRRPNTSFCFLDIRSPGLGDTAMYLCATSGDRKQETQYFGPGTRLLVL.

The gene calls are TRBV5-1 and TRBJ1-3; possible D gene TRBD1, 5 bases. The V gene's germline CDR1 is SGHRS and CDR2 YFSETQ. The CDR3 runs to 14 residues. V lost 4 bases, J lost 4 bases, and 12 bases lay in between. CDR3 residues: CASSVGQGGNTIYF. The CDR3 coding sequence is TGCGCCAGCAGCGTGGGGCAGGGCGGAAACACCATATATTTT. The whole variable domain, remainder taken from reference TRBV5-1 and TRBJ1-3, is KAGVTQTPRYLIKTRGQQVTLSCSPISGHRSVSWYQQTPGQGLQFLFEYFSETQRNKGNFPGRFSGRQFSNSRSEMNVSTLELGDSALYLCASSVGQGGNTIYFGEGSWLTVV.

This chain joins TRBV5-6 and TRBJ2-5, with D possibly being TRBD1 (5 bases). The germline gives CDR1 SGHDT, CDR2 YYEEEE. Trimming shortened V by 0 bases and J by 3 bases, and 18 bases separated the two germline ends. There are 17 residues in the CDR3. The CDR3 region has the DNA TGTGCCAGCAGCTTGGTTATTTCAGGGCAGCTTGAAGAGACCCAGTACTTC. Residues: CASSLVISGQLEETQYF.